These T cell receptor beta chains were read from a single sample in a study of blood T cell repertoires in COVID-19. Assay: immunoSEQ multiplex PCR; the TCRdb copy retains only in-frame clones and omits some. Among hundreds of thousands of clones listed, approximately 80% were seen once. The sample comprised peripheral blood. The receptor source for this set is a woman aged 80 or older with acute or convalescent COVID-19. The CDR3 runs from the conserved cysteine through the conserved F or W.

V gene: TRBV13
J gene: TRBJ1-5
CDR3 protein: CASSLGLFRGGYNQPQHF

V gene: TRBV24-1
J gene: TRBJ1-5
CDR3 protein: CATSDPRGNQPQHF

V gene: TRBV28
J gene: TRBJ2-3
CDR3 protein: CASSLGTGKRGTDTQYF

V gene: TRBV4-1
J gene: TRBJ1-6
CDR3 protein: CASSQDAGGSPLHF

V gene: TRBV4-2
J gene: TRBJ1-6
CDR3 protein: CASSQDLVVGRGGESPLHF

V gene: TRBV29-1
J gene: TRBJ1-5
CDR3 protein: CSVATGTGRDQPQHF

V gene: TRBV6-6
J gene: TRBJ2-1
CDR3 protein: CASSPSGGSQTYNEQFF

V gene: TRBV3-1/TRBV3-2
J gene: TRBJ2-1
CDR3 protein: CASRHGLLYNHEQFF

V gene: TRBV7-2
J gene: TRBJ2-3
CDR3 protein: CASSLGLAGGITDTQYF

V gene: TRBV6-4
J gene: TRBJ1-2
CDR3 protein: CASSDSPGNYGYTF

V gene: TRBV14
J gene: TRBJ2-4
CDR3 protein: CASSQDLVRVRYF

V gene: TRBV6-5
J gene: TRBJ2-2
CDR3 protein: CASSSTGQHTGELFF

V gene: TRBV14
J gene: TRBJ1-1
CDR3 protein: CASSHGGGRANTEAFF

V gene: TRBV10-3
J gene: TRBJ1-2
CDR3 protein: CAISEAGNYGYTF

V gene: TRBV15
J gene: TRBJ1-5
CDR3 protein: CATSRGSQPQHF

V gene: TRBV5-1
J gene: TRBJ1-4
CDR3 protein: CASSLRGENEKLFF

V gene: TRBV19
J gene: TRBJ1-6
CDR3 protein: CASTTYGDSNSPLHF

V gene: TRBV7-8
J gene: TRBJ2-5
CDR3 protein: CASSLGFVETQYF

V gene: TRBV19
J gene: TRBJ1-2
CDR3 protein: CASSDSYGYTF

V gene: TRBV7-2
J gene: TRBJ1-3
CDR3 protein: CASSGRLGSGSGNTIYF

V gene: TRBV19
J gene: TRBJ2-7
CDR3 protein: CASSIRTGTYEQYF

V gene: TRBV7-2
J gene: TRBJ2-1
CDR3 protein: CASLGGLAGGHEQFF

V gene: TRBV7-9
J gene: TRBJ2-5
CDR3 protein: CASSLGSFAAETQYF

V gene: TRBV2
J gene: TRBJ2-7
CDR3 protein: CASSRQGVYEQYF

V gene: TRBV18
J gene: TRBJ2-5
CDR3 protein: CASSPMWTGQETQYF

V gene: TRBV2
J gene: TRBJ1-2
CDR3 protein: CASSEGSRVTGYTF

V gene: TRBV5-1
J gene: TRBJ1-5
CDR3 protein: CASSLDGGAQPQHF

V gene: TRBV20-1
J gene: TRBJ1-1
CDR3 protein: CSAIGPTF

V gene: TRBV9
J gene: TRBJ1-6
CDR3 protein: CASSAGTGINSPLHF

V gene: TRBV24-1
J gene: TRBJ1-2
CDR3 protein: CARTIPYGYTF

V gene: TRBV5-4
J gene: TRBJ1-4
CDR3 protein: CASSSNTQGAGEKLFF

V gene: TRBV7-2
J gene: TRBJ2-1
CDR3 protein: CASSLEGDYLGYNEQFF

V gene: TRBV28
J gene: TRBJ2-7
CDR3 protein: CASTDFTSGSSYEQYF

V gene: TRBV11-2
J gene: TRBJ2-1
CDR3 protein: CASSATQGAGNEQFF

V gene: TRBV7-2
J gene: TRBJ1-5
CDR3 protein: CASSLASHQPQHF

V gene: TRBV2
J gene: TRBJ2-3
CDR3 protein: CASSESRVADTQYF

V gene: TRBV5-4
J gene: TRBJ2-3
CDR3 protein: CASSPSRSLTDTQYF

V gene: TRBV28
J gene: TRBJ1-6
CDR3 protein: CASSGGRGDNSPLHF

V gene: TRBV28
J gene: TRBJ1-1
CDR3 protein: CASSSGQMNTEAFF

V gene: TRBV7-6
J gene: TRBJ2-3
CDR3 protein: CASSLDGAGGADTQYF

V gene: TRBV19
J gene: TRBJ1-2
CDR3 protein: CASSSPNREGYGYTF

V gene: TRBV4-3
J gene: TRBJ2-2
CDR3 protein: CASSQARELAGGELFF

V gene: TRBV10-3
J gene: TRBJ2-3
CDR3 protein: CAINYGGTDTQYF

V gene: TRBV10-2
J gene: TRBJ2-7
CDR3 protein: CASSVLGQGARYEQYF

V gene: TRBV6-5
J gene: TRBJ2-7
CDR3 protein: CASSSTGQGRNEQYF

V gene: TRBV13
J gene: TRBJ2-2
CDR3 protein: CASSPPRWGGGAGELFF

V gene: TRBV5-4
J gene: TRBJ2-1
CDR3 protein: CASSPGLAVNNEQFF

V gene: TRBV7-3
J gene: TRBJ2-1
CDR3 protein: CASALGSSGYNEQFF